The 10 T cell receptor beta chains presented below share a single source sample, sequenced in a study of shared clonotypes between healthy human individuals. TCRdb's table, derived via immunoSEQ multiplex PCR, lists solely in-frame clones and lacks some. The sample carries under 150,000 clones, around 71% recorded once. The material sequenced was memory CD8+ T cells sorted from blood. Subset in this sample: CD45RO+ cells pooled with CCR7-negative TemRA cells. The origin of the receptors is a woman between 25 and 40 years old in good health.

This rearrangement joins TRBV7-6 to TRBJ2-3, with D unclear. The CDR3 is made up of 14 amino acids. Germline V gene sequence: CDR1 SGHVS, CDR2 FNYEAQ. Deletions cut 2 bases from V and 6 bases from J, with 12 bases between. This chain's CDR3 is CASSLSLLGDTQYF. CDR3 nucleotides: TGTGCCAGCAGCTTAAGTTTGTTGGGCGATACGCAGTATTTT.

V is TRBV27 and J is TRBJ2-2; D unresolved. This CDR3 is built from 13 residues. CDR1 is MNHEY and CDR2 is SMNVEV in the germline V gene (reference sequence). V shed 1 base and J shed 9 bases, with 9 bases lying between them. As DNA, the CDR3 is TGTGCCAGCAGTTTATTAGGGCCCCGGGAGCTGTTTTTT. Its translation: CASSLLGPRELFF.

The chain carries TRBV25-1 and TRBJ2-7; possibly TRBD2 for D (6 bases). V shed 3 bases and J shed 5 bases, with 14 bases lying between them. The CDR3 is made up of 14 amino acids. Germline V CDR1 and CDR2: MGHDK, SYGVNS. The DNA for the CDR3 is TGTGCCAGCAGTGAGGTTCGGGAGAACCACGAGCAGTACTTC. Encoded protein: CASSEVRENHEQYF.

The rearrangement uses TRBV28 and TRBJ1-3, with D uncertain. This CDR3 is 14 amino acids long. Germline CDR1 MDHEN, CDR2 SYDVKM. Trimming removed 8 bases from V and 0 bases from J, with 11 bases in between. The CDR3 DNA reads TGTGCCAGCGGATCACTCTTCTCTGGAAACACCATATATTTT. As protein: CASGSLFSGNTIYF.

This clone came up many times. The chain uses TRBV28 and TRBJ1-6, with D hard to call. The germline gives CDR1 MDHEN, CDR2 SYDVKM. Trimming took 5 bases from V and 12 from J, leaving 11 bases between them. The CDR3 contains 12 residues. CDR3: CASSPLRGPLHF. The DNA of the CDR3 is TGTGCCAGCAGTCCGTTGAGAGGACCCCTCCACTTT.

The V and J genes are TRBV9 and TRBJ2-2; 10 bases line up with TRBD2. V lost 0 bases to trimming and J lost 7 bases; unmatched junction nucleotides: 6. Germline lookup yields CDR1 SGDLS and CDR2 YYNGEE. CDR3 length: 16 residues. The CDR3 nucleotides read TGTGCCAGCAGCGTAGGGCTAGCGGGAGTAGGCGGGGAGCTGTTTTTT. It is translated as CASSVGLAGVGGELFF.

V usage is TRBV10-3 and J usage is TRBJ1-3, with D unclear. Trimming took off 7 bases at V and 5 bases at J, with 9 bases between the two ends. Germline CDR1 is ENHRY and CDR2 is SYGVKD. The CDR3 totals 12 residues. The chain's CDR3 is CAIKTARNTIYF. CDR3 nucleotide sequence: TGTGCCATCAAAACAGCTAGAAACACCATATATTTT.

The chain is built from TRBV28 and TRBJ2-1; D remains unclear. In germline, CDR1 is MDHEN, CDR2 SYDVKM. Trimming removed 4 bases from V and 1 base from J, with 14 bases in between. CDR3 length: 16 amino acids. The CDR3 nucleotides read TGTGCCAGCAGTTCCCCTCGCGAAGGGTCCTACAATGAGCAGTTCTTC. It translates to CASSSPREGSYNEQFF.

This chain connects TRBV21-1 to TRBJ2-7; the D call in the table, TRBD2, was not verified against the DNA. TRBV21-1 is tagged as a pseudogene. CDR3 length: 18 residues. In nucleotides, the CDR3 is TGTGCCAGCAGCCCCCAGGGACTAGCGGGAGGAGTCAGATACGAGCAGTACTTC. It specifies CASSPQGLAGGVRYEQYF.

About this clone itself: Distinct nucleotide sequences in the sample also encode this CDR3. This chain links TRBV14 with TRBJ1-2, with D unresolved. Trimming cost V 5 bases and J 2 bases, with 12 bases left between them. The CDR3 totals 14 residues. Germline assignment: CDR1 SGHDN and CDR2 FVKESK. The chain's CDR3 is CASSARIGNYGYTF. CDR3 DNA sequence: TGTGCCAGCAGCGCCCGCATCGGGAACTATGGCTACACCTTC.